What follows are 31 T cell receptor beta chains derived from one specimen sequenced in a study of T cell repertoires in cytomegalovirus infection. MiXCR, applied by TCRdb to the reads, yields one record per CDR3 protein. Seen here are around 900,000 distinct CDR3 sequences, about 33% observed once, and the top ten hold over 10%. These receptors' targets are unknown. Sequenced here: cultured CD8+ T cells from PBMCs, sampled from culture after CMV antigen stimulation. The receptors here all came from a human donor in good health (CMV status not recorded). Some clones in this sample may be carry-over from other donors' samples.

The table lists this clonotype with many counts. The chain links TRBV6-2 or TRBV6-3 to TRBJ2-1; 8 bases align to TRBD2. The CDR3 runs 14 residues. V lost 2 bases to trimming and J lost 6 bases; unmatched junction nucleotides: 3. Germline V gene lookup returns CDR1 MNHEY and CDR2 SVGEGT. The CDR3 region is CASSYSGGLNEQFF. Written as DNA, the CDR3 is TGTGCCAGCAGTTACAGCGGGGGACTCAATGAGCAGTTCTTC.

This clonotype turned up a few times. The chain joins TRBV28 to TRBJ2-2; 11 positions match TRBD1. The CDR3 extends over 16 amino acids. V shed 5 bases, J shed 7 bases, and the junction held 9 bases outside the gene matches. Germline CDR1 reads MDHEN; CDR2 reads SYDVKM. Written as DNA, the CDR3 is TGTGCCAGCAGTCTCCAGGACAGGGGGCGCCGCGGGGAGCTGTTTTTT. Encoded protein: CASSLQDRGRRGELFF.

In this sample, this clonotype turned up a few times. This chain connects TRBV6-2 or TRBV6-3 to TRBJ1-5; D may be TRBD1 (5 bases). Germline V CDR1 and CDR2: MNHEY, SVGEGT. The CDR3 contains 15 residues. Between the trimmed V and J ends, which lost 4 bases and 5 bases, there was a span of 15 bases. As DNA, the CDR3 is TGTGCCAGCAGTTGGGGTGAAGTGGGGCATCAGCCCCAGCATTTT. As protein: CASSWGEVGHQPQHF.

In its sample, this clonotype was seen a few times. The chain is built from TRBV12-3 or TRBV12-4 and TRBJ1-5; TRBD1 might be the D (6 bases). The CDR3 has 15 residues. V lost 3 bases, J lost 6 bases, and 15 bases lay in between. Here the CDR3 reads CASSFTATGFQPQHF. The CDR3 bases are TGTGCCAGCAGTTTCACCGCCACAGGGTTTCAGCCCCAGCATTTT.

The chain links TRBV4-3 to TRBJ2-3; no firm D call. The V gene's germline CDR1 is LGHNA and CDR2 YSLEER. CDR3 length: 16 residues. Trimming removed 1 base at V and 6 bases at J, with 17 bases between. The CDR3 bases are TGCGCCAGCAGCCAAGCCGTGGGCCGAAGAACGGATACGCAGTATTTT. It specifies CASSQAVGRRTDTQYF.

The CDR3 loop is CASTARGTGSNEQFF. The DNA for the CDR3 is TGTGCCAGTACGGCCCGAGGGACAGGGTCCAATGAGCAGTTCTTC. The chain has TRBV27 and TRBJ2-1; TRBD1 matches at 9 bases. This CDR3 region has 15 residues. CDR1 and CDR2 (germline): MNHEY, SMNVEV (reference sequence). Trimming removed 9 bases from V and 6 bases from J; junction bases left unmatched: 12.

This clonotype was detected only a few times. This chain joins TRBV7-3 and TRBJ1-4, with a tentative D call TRBD1 (6 bases). V gave up 8 bases and J gave up 0 bases, with 10 bases separating them. The CDR3 covers 14 residues. Germline V gives CDR1 SGHTA, CDR2 FQGTGA. The CDR3: CASPRGATNEKLFF. The CDR3 DNA reads as TGTGCCAGCCCCAGGGGCGCAACTAATGAAAAACTGTTTTTT. Supplemented by reference TRBV7-3 and TRBJ1-4, the full variable domain reads GAGVSQTPSNKVTEKGKYVELRCDPISGHTALYWYRQSLGQGPEFLIYFQGTGAADDSGLPNDRFFAVRPEGSVSTLKIQRTERGDSAVYLCASPRGATNEKLFFGSGTQLSVL.

This rearrangement joins TRBV7-9 to TRBJ2-5, with unresolved D. The length of the CDR3 is 13 residues. Trimming pared 5 bases from V and 5 bases from J, leaving 12 bases between. Per the germline V gene, CDR1 is SEHNR and CDR2 is FQNEAQ (reference sequence). CDR3 bases: TGTGCCAGCAGCGCCCTGGGCTGGGAGACCCAGTACTTC. It is translated as CASSALGWETQYF.

The table lists this clonotype with a few counts. V usage is TRBV27 and J usage is TRBJ2-1; 8 bases align to TRBD2. V lost 6 bases and J lost 2; bases outside the gene matches: 3. Germline V gene data show CDR1 as MNHEY and CDR2 as SMNVEV (reference sequence). This CDR3 has 14 residues. The CDR3 region is CASRYGGAYNEQFF. The CDR3 DNA follows: TGTGCCAGCAGATACGGGGGGGCCTACAATGAGCAGTTCTTC.

In DNA, the CDR3 is TGTGCCAGCTCACTCGGGACAGAGCACTACGAGCAGTACTTC. Its protein product is CASSLGTEHYEQYF. The rearrangement joins TRBV18 to TRBJ2-7, with 7 nucleotides matching TRBD1. Germline lookup yields CDR1 KGHSH and CDR2 LQKENI. V gave up 4 bases and J gave up 3 bases; unmatched junction bases: 6. The length of the CDR3 is 14 residues.

The chain links TRBV13 to TRBJ2-7; 9 positions agree with TRBD1. The CDR3 totals 14 residues. From germline, CDR1 is PRHDT and CDR2 FYEKMQ (reference sequence). Trimming removed 4 bases from V and 7 bases from J; junction bases left unmatched: 8. The CDR3 region is CASSSPTGGNEQYF. DNA for the CDR3: TGTGCCAGCAGCTCCCCGACAGGGGGGAATGAGCAGTACTTC.

The chain has TRBV19 and TRBJ2-3; no clear D gene. In germline, CDR1 is LNHDA, CDR2 SQIVND (reference sequence). This CDR3 comprises 14 residues. V was cut by 4 bases and J by 0 bases, with 8 bases left in between. CDR3 amino acids: CASSTLTSTDTQYF. The CDR3 nucleotides read TGTGCCAGTAGTACCCTAACAAGCACAGATACGCAGTATTTT.

The V gene is TRBV24-1, the J gene TRBJ2-1, with D perhaps TRBD2 (7 bases). The CDR3 totals 20 residues. The germline CDR1 and CDR2 sequences are KGHDR and SFDVKD. V lost 3 bases to trimming and J lost 9 bases, with 32 bases between them. In DNA, the CDR3 is TGTGCCACCAGTGATCGGTCGTTTTACAGGCGCCTGCGGGGGCAGGGTGAGCAGTTCTTC. It yields the protein CATSDRSFYRRLRGQGEQFF.

This chain joins TRBV10-3 and TRBJ1-1, with no clear D. The CDR3 loop spans 14 amino acids. Germline CDR1 is ENHRY and CDR2 is SYGVKD. Trimming removed 5 bases at V and 0 bases at J, with 10 bases between. The CDR3 DNA follows: TGTGCCATCAGTCCACCCGGGATGAACACTGAAGCTTTCTTT. This codes for CAISPPGMNTEAFF.

The genes are TRBV7-9 and TRBJ1-1, with D unresolved. CDR1 is SEHNR and CDR2 is FQNEAQ in the germline V gene (reference sequence). This CDR3 contains 16 residues. Trimming removed 5 bases at V and 2 bases at J, with 18 bases between. DNA for the CDR3: TGTGCCAGCAGCATTGAAAACACGGGGAGTAACACTGAAGCTTTCTTT. Protein product: CASSIENTGSNTEAFF.

Only a few counts were recorded for this clonotype. The chain recombines TRBV6-2 or TRBV6-3 with TRBJ2-2; 8 bases are a match to TRBD2. The CDR3 loop spans 15 amino acids. Germline assignment: CDR1 MNHEY and CDR2 SVGEGT. With 4 bases clipped from V and 5 bases from J, the junction kept 6 bases outside the gene matches. CDR3 nucleotides: TGTGCCAGCAGTTCAGATAGCGGGGTGACCGGGGAGCTGTTTTTT. It translates to CASSSDSGVTGELFF.

In this sample, this clonotype turned up a few times. CDR3: CASSPTLKRGGPYEQYV. For the CDR3, the DNA is TGTGCCAGCAGCCCCACGCTGAAGAGAGGGGGCCCCTACGAGCAGTACGTC. J is TRBJ2-7 and V is TRBV5-5; 7 nucleotides agree with TRBD1. CDR3 length equals 17 residues. Germline V gene data show CDR1 as SGHKS and CDR2 as YYEKEE (reference sequence). The V and J ends lost 4 bases and 2 bases, in that order; junction bases with no gene match: 15.

J is TRBJ2-7 and V is TRBV24-1, with 7 bases identical to TRBD1. In germline, CDR1 is KGHDR, CDR2 SFDVKD. V trimming: 0 bases; J trimming: 5 bases; junction bases outside the gene matches: 6. This CDR3 is built from 15 residues. The CDR3: CATSDLETGLNEQYV. CDR3 bases: TGTGCCACCAGTGATTTGGAGACAGGGCTCAACGAGCAGTACGTC.

This clonotype was seen a single time. The gene calls are TRBV29-1 and TRBJ2-7, with TRBD1 identical over 8 bases. Germline lookup yields CDR1 SQVTM and CDR2 ANQGSEA. The CDR3 is 17 residues long. The V and J ends lost 2 bases and 0 bases, in that order; junction bases with no gene match: 12. CDR3 nucleotide sequence: TGCAGCGTTGAAATACGGGCAGGGGGCGACCTCTCCTACGAGCAGTACTTC. Its translation: CSVEIRAGGDLSYEQYF.

This clonotype turned up a few times. The chain combines TRBV7-3 with TRBJ2-3, with 9 positions matching TRBD2. The CDR3 spans 20 residues. After removal of 2 bases from V and 4 bases from J, the junction contained 19 bases not matched to a gene. Germline V gene data show CDR1 as SGHTA and CDR2 as FQGTGA. The DNA of the CDR3 is TGTGCCAGCAGCTTAGGCGGAACTTACCTAGCGGGGATCTACGCAGATACGCAGTATTTT. Amino acids: CASSLGGTYLAGIYADTQYF. Together with reference TRBV7-3 and TRBJ2-3, the CDR3 gives the full variable domain: GAGVSQTPSNKVTEKGKYVELRCDPISGHTALYWYRQSLGQGPEFLIYFQGTGAADDSGLPNDRFFAVRPEGSVSTLKIQRTERGDSAVYLCASSLGGTYLAGIYADTQYFGPGTRLTVL.

This clonotype was found a few times. The V and J genes are TRBV19 and TRBJ1-1; no clear D gene. The germline CDR1 and CDR2 sequences are LNHDA and SQIVND (reference sequence). V shed 5 bases and J shed 5 bases, with 15 bases lying between them. The length of the CDR3 is 14 residues. The CDR3 region is CASSPLERGTEAFF. The CDR3 DNA sequence: TGTGCCAGTAGTCCGCTTGAACGGGGAACTGAAGCTTTCTTT.

The V gene is TRBV4-1, the J gene TRBJ2-5; TRBD1 matches 11 bases. This CDR3 is built from 16 residues. Germline CDR1 and CDR2: MGHRA and YSYEKL. The ends lost 3 bases at V and 4 bases at J; junction bases unmatched: 7. The chain's CDR3 is CASSHPRDRGGETQYF. CDR3 sequence (DNA): TGCGCCAGCAGCCATCCCCGGGACAGGGGGGGAGAGACCCAGTACTTC.

This clonotype was counted ten times or more. The chain uses TRBV7-2 and TRBJ2-4; D unresolved. Germline-derived CDR1 and CDR2 are SGHTA and FQGNSA. Trimming took off 2 bases at V and 1 base at J, with 9 bases between the two ends. The CDR3 totals 15 residues. The chain's CDR3 is CASSLRARAKNIQYF. The CDR3 DNA reads TGTGCCAGCAGCTTAAGGGCCCGGGCCAAAAACATTCAGTACTTC.

There are many counts of this clonotype. The chain links TRBV24-1 to TRBJ2-7; TRBD1 agrees at 7 bases. The CDR3 loop spans 11 amino acids. The junction had 4 bases not matched to a gene; V was cut back by 8 bases and J by 7 bases. Per germline, CDR1 KGHDR and CDR2 SFDVKD. CDR3 in DNA: TGTGCCACCATCCCAGGGGGTGAGCAGTACGTC. The encoded protein is CATIPGGEQYV.

The chain employs TRBV6-5 and TRBJ2-3; 10 nucleotides match TRBD2. Trimming removed 4 bases from V and 5 bases from J; junction bases left unmatched: 6. This CDR3 region has 15 residues. Germline values: CDR1 MNHEY, CDR2 SVGAGI. The CDR3 protein is CASSWGLASGDTQYF. CDR3 nucleotides: TGTGCCAGCAGTTGGGGACTAGCGTCGGGAGATACGCAGTATTTT.

The chain couples TRBV12-3 or TRBV12-4 to TRBJ1-1; tentatively, D is TRBD1 (5 bases). The CDR3 consists of 13 residues. With 5 bases removed from V and 7 bases from J, the gap between germline ends came to 14 bases. The CDR3 reads CASSEGAGGEAFF. In DNA, the CDR3 is TGTGCCAGCAGTGAGGGAGCCGGGGGTGAAGCTTTCTTT.

This rearrangement joins TRBV2 to TRBJ2-3; D tentatively fits TRBD1 or TRBD2 (5 bases each). Germline loops: CDR1 SNHLY, CDR2 FYNNEI. Trimming pared 1 base from V and 3 bases from J, leaving 17 bases between. CDR3 length: 17 amino acids. The CDR3 DNA reads TGTGCCAGCAGTGAAGTTACTACCCACGGGGCGACAGATACGCAGTATTTT. This sequence encodes CASSEVTTHGATDTQYF.

The gene calls are TRBV6-5 and TRBJ2-5, with 8 nucleotides matching TRBD1. The CDR3 totals 15 residues. V shed 4 bases, J shed 5 bases, and the junction held 9 bases outside the gene matches. The germline V gene encodes CDR1 MNHEY and CDR2 SVGAGI. The CDR3 bases are TGTGCCAGCAGTTTGCGGACAGGGCCCCGGGAGACCCAGTACTTC. Amino acid sequence: CASSLRTGPRETQYF.

In its sample, this clonotype was seen once. V gene TRBV2 combines with J gene TRBJ2-7; D might be TRBD1 or TRBD2, each matching 5 bases. CDR1 is SNHLY and CDR2 is FYNNEI in the germline V gene. This CDR3 is 13 amino acids long. The V and J ends lost 8 bases and 1 base respectively, with 12 bases between them. CDR3 sequence reads: CASQGRSSYEQYV. CDR3 in DNA: TGTGCCAGCCAGGGACGTAGTTCCTACGAGCAGTACGTC.

This rearrangement joins TRBV27 to TRBJ2-1; D possibly corresponds to TRBD2 (5 bases). The V end lost 7 bases, the J end lost 3 bases, and 19 bases lay between the germline ends. The CDR3 contains 16 residues. Germline-derived CDR1 and CDR2 are MNHEY and SMNVEV (reference sequence). CDR3 sequence: CASTPGPGFYYNEQFF. The DNA of the CDR3 is TGTGCCAGCACCCCCGGGCCGGGGTTCTACTACAATGAGCAGTTCTTC.

The CDR3 region has the DNA TGCAGTGCTCCGGGGGGGCCGACCGACAATGAGCAGTTCTTC. It specifies CSAPGGPTDNEQFF. The V call is TRBV20-1, the J call TRBJ2-1; 8 bases map to TRBD2. CDR1 is DFQATT, CDR2 SNEGSKA, per germline (reference sequence). The V and J ends lost 5 bases and 5 bases, in that order; junction bases with no gene match: 8. The CDR3 sequence is 14 residues long.